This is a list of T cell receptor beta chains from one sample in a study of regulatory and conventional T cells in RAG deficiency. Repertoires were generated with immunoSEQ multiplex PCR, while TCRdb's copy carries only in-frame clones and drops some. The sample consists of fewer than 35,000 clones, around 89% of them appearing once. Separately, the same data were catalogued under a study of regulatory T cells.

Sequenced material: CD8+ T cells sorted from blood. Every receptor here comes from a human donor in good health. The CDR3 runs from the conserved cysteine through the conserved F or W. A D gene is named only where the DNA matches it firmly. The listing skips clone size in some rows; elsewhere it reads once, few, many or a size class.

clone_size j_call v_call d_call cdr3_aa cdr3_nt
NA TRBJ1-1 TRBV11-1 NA CASSYEKAEAFF TGTGCCAGCAGCTACGAGAAGGCTGAAGCTTTCTTT
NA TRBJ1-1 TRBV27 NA CASSIDSNTEAFF TGTGCCAGCAGTATCGACAGTAACACTGAAGCTTTCTTT
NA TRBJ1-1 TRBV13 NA CASSLGRGRAEAFF TGTGCCAGCAGCTTAGGCCGGGGGAGGGCTGAAGCTTTCTTT
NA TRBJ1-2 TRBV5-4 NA CASSSMDREVFDGYTF TGTGCCAGCAGCTCGATGGACAGAGAAGTCTTTGATGGCTACACCTTC
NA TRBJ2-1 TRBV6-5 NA CASSPQTQSEQFF TGTGCCAGCAGTCCCCAAACACAGTCGGAGCAGTTCTTC
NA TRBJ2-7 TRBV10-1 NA CASGWGDYEQYF TGCGCCAGCGGATGGGGGGACTACGAGCAGTACTTC
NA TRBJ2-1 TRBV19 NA CASIQGINNEQFF TGTGCCAGTATCCAGGGGATAAACAATGAGCAGTTCTTC
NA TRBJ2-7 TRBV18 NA CASSMNEQYF TGTGCCAGCTCAATGAACGAGCAGTACTTC
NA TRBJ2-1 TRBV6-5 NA CATQTGYNEQFF TGTGCCACCCAGACAGGCTACAATGAGCAGTTCTTC
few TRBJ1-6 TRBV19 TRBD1 CASKMDRGLYSPLHF TGTGCCAGTAAGATGGACAGGGGGCTATATTCACCCCTCCACTTT
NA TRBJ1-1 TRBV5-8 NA CASSEDGWIEAFF TGTGCCAGCAGCGAGGACGGTTGGATTGAAGCTTTCTTT
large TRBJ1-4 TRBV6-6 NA CASSLQPVNEKLFF TGTGCCAGCAGTCTGCAGCCGGTTAATGAAAAACTGTTTTTT
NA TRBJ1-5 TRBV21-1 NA CASSKGGAQGGLQPQHF TGTGCCAGCAGCAAAGGGGGGGCACAGGGCGGACTTCAGCCCCAGCATTTT
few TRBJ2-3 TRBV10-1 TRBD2 CASSDLRESSTDTQYF TGCGCCAGCAGTGACTTGCGGGAGTCCAGCACAGATACGCAGTATTTT
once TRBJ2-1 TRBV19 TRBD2 CASSKLAGGRNEQFF TGTGCCAGTAGTAAACTAGCGGGAGGGCGCAATGAGCAGTTCTTC
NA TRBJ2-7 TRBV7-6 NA CASSSSGTGYEQYF TGTGCCAGCAGCTCATCCGGGACTGGCTACGAGCAGTACTTC
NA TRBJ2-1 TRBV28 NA CASGISNEQFF TGTGCCAGCGGAATATCGAATGAGCAGTTCTTC
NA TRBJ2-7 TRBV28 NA CASSFTGSSYEQYF TGTGCCAGCAGTTTCACGGGGAGCTCCTACGAGCAGTACTTC
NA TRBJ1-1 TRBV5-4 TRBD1 CASSLGQMTEAFF TGTGCCAGCAGCCTGGGACAGATGACTGAAGCTTTCTTT
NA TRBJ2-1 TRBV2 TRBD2 CASGLSPAGGPSSYNEQFF TGTGCCAGCGGCCTCAGTCCAGCGGGGGGACCCAGCTCCTACAATGAGCAGTTCTTC
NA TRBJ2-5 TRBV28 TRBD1 CASSLLGTGAIQETQYF TGTGCCAGCAGTCTCCTAGGGACAGGGGCTATCCAAGAGACCCAGTACTTC
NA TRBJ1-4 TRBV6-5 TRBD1 CASSPDRAHNEKLFF TGTGCCAGCAGTCCGGACAGGGCCCATAATGAAAAACTGTTTTTT
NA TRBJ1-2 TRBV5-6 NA CASSGDGASYGYTF TGTGCCAGCAGCGGGGACGGAGCCAGCTATGGCTACACCTTC
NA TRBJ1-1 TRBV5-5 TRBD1 CASSLRDRVVSNTEAFF TGTGCCAGCAGCTTGAGGGACAGGGTGGTGTCGAACACTGAAGCTTTCTTT
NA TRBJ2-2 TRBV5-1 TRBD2 CASSLESGTGELFF TGCGCCAGCAGCTTGGAGAGCGGGACGGGGGAGCTGTTTTTT
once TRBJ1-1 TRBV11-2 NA CASSLDVSEAFF TGTGCCAGCAGCTTAGATGTGTCTGAAGCTTTCTTT
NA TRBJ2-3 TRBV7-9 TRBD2 CASSTKTSGSVDTQYF TGTGCCAGCAGCACCAAGACTAGCGGGAGTGTGGATACGCAGTATTTT
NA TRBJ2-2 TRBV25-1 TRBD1 CASSEYPLDRANGELFF TGTGCCAGCAGTGAATATCCCCTAGACAGGGCAAACGGGGAGCTGTTTTTT
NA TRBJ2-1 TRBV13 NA CASSPGGAGNEQFF TGTGCCAGCAGCCCCGGAGGGGCTGGCAATGAGCAGTTCTTC
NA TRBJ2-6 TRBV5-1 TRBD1 CASSARDRGRGSGANVLTF TGCGCCAGCAGCGCCCGGGACAGGGGGCGAGGCTCTGGGGCCAACGTCCTGACTTTC
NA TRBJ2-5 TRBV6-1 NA CASSEVSLPIREQYF TGTGCCAGCAGTGAAGTAAGCCTACCCATTAGGGAGCAGTACTTC
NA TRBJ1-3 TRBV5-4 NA CASSDRRVGSGNTIYF TGTGCCAGCAGCGATCGTCGGGTCGGCTCTGGAAACACCATATATTTT
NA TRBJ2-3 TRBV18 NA CASSAGSDTQYF TGTGCCAGCTCAGCAGGGTCAGATACGCAGTATTTT
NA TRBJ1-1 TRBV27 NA CASRPDGNTEAFF TGTGCCAGCAGACCGGACGGGAACACTGAAGCTTTCTTT
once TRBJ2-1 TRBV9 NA CASSVRDGEYYEQFF TGTGCCAGCAGCGTCCGGGACGGGGAATATTATGAGCAGTTCTTC
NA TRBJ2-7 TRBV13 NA CASSFFGGADEQYF TGTGCCAGCAGCTTTTTTGGGGGAGCGGACGAGCAGTACTTC
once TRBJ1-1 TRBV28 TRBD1 CASRPRDRINTEAFF TGTGCCAGCAGGCCCCGGGACAGGATAAACACTGAAGCTTTCTTT
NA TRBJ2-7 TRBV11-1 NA CASSSGSSYEQYF TGTGCCAGCAGCTCTGGGTCTTCCTACGAGCAGTACTTC
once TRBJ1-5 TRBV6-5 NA CASSQSTTGRQPQHF TGTGCCAGCAGTCAATCAACGACAGGTCGTCAGCCCCAGCATTTT
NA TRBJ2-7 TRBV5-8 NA CASSLSDSSYEQYF TGTGCCAGCAGCTTGTCAGACAGTTCCTACGAGCAGTACTTC
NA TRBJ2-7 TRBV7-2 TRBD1 CASSLGQAVSYEQYF TGTGCCAGCAGCTTGGGACAGGCGGTCTCCTACGAGCAGTACTTC
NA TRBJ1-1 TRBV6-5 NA CASSYSRGASAEAFF TGTGCCAGCAGTTACTCGCGGGGGGCTTCCGCTGAAGCTTTCTTT
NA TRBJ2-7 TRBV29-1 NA CSVEGPTSYEQYF TGCAGCGTTGAAGGGCCGACTAGCTACGAGCAGTACTTC
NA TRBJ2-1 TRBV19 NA CASSIDLGQAEQFF TGTGCCAGTAGTATAGATTTGGGGCAGGCTGAGCAGTTCTTC
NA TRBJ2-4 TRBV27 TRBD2 CASSSGVSSGIPQYF TGTGCCAGCAGTTCTGGGGTGTCTAGCGGCATCCCTCAGTACTTC
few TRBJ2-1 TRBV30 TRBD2 CAWTSGSWSEQFF TGTGCCTGGACTAGCGGGAGTTGGAGTGAGCAGTTCTTC
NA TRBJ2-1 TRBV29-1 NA CSVVPRDRAFNEQFF TGCAGCGTTGTCCCACGGGACCGAGCTTTCAATGAGCAGTTCTTC
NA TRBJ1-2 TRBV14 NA CASSQEGRNPYGYTF TGTGCCAGCAGCCAGGAGGGGAGAAACCCCTATGGCTACACCTTC
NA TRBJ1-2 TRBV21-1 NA CASSRGQEINYGYTF TGTGCCAGCAGCAGGGGACAGGAGATTAACTATGGCTACACCTTC
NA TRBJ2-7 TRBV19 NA CASRGGANEQYF TGTGCCAGTAGGGGGGGGGCCAACGAGCAGTACTTC
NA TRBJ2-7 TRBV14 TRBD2 CASSQPEGLAQTYEQYF TGTGCCAGCAGCCAACCCGAAGGACTAGCGCAGACCTACGAGCAGTACTTC
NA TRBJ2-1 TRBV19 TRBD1 CASGQGAYNEQFF TGTGCCAGTGGACAGGGGGCCTACAATGAGCAGTTCTTC
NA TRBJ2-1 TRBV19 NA CASSNPLRDYNEQFF TGTGCCAGTAGTAACCCGCTGCGGGATTACAATGAGCAGTTCTTC
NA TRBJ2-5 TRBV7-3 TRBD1 CASSSSGQGGRETQYF TGTGCCAGCAGCTCCTCGGGACAGGGGGGACGAGAGACCCAGTACTTC
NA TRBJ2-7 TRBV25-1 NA CASSEWDTGYEQYF TGTGCCAGCAGTGAATGGGACACCGGGTACGAGCAGTACTTC
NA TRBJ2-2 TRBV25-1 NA CASSESTGNTGELFF TGTGCCAGCAGTGAATCAACCGGGAATACCGGGGAGCTGTTTTTT
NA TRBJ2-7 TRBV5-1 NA CASSSPGAGTSYEQYF TGCGCCAGCAGCTCTCCGGGCGCGGGTACCTCCTACGAGCAGTACTTC